These 4 T cell receptor beta chains originate from one sample sequenced in a study of T cells in Graves' hyperthyroidism and ophthalmopathy. Template material for amplifying TCR beta CDR3 regions consisted of RNA transcripts. TCR CDR3 underwent first-round RT-PCR with the HTBI primer set. One entry per CDR3 protein results from TCRdb running MiXCR on the multiplex PCR reads. The sample has under 350,000 distinct CDR3 sequences, about 20% seen once; the top ten hold 45% to 50%. The sequenced sample was blood. The receptors here all came from a woman in her forties or fifties with Graves' hyperthyroidism.

A remark on this clonotype: A much larger clone sits a single nucleotide away, making a read error possible. The rearrangement joins TRBV18 to TRBJ2-1, with D unclear. The germline V gene has CDR1 KGHSH and CDR2 LQKENI. Deletions cut 4 bases from V and 13 bases from J, with 17 bases between. This CDR3 is built from 13 residues. The CDR3 bases are TGTGCCAGCTCACTTTCCGTCCCAGGACCACAGTTCTTC. Protein sequence: CASSLSVPGPQFF.

The CDR3 nucleotides read TGTGCCTGGAGTCCCGGACTAGGTCGTACTTACGAGCAGTACTTC. Its protein product is CAWSPGLGRTYEQYF. This chain joins TRBV30 and TRBJ2-7, with 7 bases fitting TRBD2. The CDR3 covers 15 residues. Germline-derived CDR1 and CDR2 are GTSNPN and SVGIG (reference sequence). V was pared by 2 bases and J by 4 bases, with 11 bases of the junction left unmatched.

This clonotype has a count of ten or more. V and J are TRBV6-5 and TRBJ2-1; 15 nucleotides align to TRBD2. This CDR3 is built from 15 residues. Germline V gives CDR1 MNHEY, CDR2 SVGAGI. The junction had 2 bases not matched to a gene; V was cut back by 5 bases and J by 6 bases. CDR3 nucleotide sequence: TGTGCCAGCAGTGGGGGACTAGCGGGGGGCAATGAGCAGTTCTTC. This encodes CASSGGLAGGNEQFF.

Regarding this clonotype: A junction boundary mismatches the germline segment, possibly from a read error. This sequence joins TRBV19 and TRBJ2-3; 8 bases are a match to TRBD2. In germline, CDR1 is LNHDA, CDR2 SQIVND (reference sequence). The CDR3 is 15 residues long. In DNA form, the CDR3 reads TGTGGCAGTAGCCTCATAGCGGGGAGCGCAGATACGCAGTATTTT. Its protein product is CGSSLIAGSADTQYF. Based on the CDR3 plus reference TRBV19 and TRBJ2-3, the full variable domain is DGGITQSPKYLFRKEGQNVTLSCEQNLNHDAMYWYRQDPGQGLRLIYYSQIVNDFQKGDIAEGYSVSREKKESFPLTVTSAQKNPTAFYLCGSSLIAGSADTQYFGPGTRLTVL.